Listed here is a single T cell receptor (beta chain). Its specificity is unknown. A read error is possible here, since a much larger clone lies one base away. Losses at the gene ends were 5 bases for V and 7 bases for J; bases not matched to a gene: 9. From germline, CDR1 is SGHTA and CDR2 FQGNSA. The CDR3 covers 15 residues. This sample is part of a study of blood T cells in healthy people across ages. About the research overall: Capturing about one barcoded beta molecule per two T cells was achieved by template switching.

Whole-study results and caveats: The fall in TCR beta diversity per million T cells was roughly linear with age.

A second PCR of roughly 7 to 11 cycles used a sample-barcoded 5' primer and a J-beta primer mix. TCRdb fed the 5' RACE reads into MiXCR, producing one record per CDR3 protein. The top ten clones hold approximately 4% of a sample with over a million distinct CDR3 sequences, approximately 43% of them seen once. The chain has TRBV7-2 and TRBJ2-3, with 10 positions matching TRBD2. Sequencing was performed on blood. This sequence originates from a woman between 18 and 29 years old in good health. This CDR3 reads CASSPGRAGGYTQYF. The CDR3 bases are TGTGCCAGCAGCCCTGGACGAGCGGGAGGGTATACGCAGTATTTT.